Described below is a single T cell receptor (beta chain) sequence and its context. All donors were Caucasian adults living in Nashville, Tennessee. Assay execution took place at the deep level. Profiled with immunoSEQ multiplex PCR; TCRdb holds only in-frame clones, not every one. The table shows about 560,000 clones, with around three quarters occurring only once. Trimming stripped 0 bases from V and 1 base from J, with 7 bases between. Germline V lookup: CDR1 SGHAT, CDR2 FQNNGV. This CDR3 contains 15 residues. The record originates from a study of shared clonotypes between healthy human individuals. What was sequenced was PBMCs. The receptor's source is a woman between 40 and 50 years old in good health. Some clones in this sample may be carry-over from other donors' samples. The rearrangement joins TRBV11-2 to TRBJ2-1; D is perhaps TRBD2 (6 bases). CDR3 nucleotides: TGTGCCAGCAGCTTAGAACGGGAGTCCTACAATGAGCAGTTCTTC. It encodes CASSLERESYNEQFF. The full variable domain, completed using reference TRBV11-2 and TRBJ2-1, is EAGVAQSPRYKIIEKRQSVAFWCNPISGHATLYWYQQILGQGPKLLIQFQNNGVVDDSQLPKDRFSAERLKGVDSTLKIQPAKLEDSAVYLCASSLERESYNEQFFGPGTRLTVL.